Listed below are T cell receptor beta chains from one sample, sequenced in a study of T cell responses to AZD1222 COVID-19 vaccine. Repertoires were generated with immunoSEQ multiplex PCR, while TCRdb's copy carries only in-frame clones and drops some. This repertoire shows over 100,000 clones, about nine tenths found once; its top ten account for approximately 20%. The material sequenced was peripheral blood, taken on day 0 of AZD1222 vaccination. Receptors were obtained from an adult in good health. Each CDR3 is given with its conserved first and last residue. A D gene is named only where the DNA matches it firmly. Clone size is given for some rows only: seen once, a few or many times, or a class if the clone is expanded.

clone_size,v_call,j_call,d_call,cdr3_nt,cdr3_aa
-,TRBV7-2,TRBJ2-4,TRBD2,TGTGCCAGCAGCTCAGCGGGGGGTCCCAAAAACATTCAGTACTTC,CASSSAGGPKNIQYF
-,TRBV2,TRBJ2-5,TRBD2,TGTGCCAGCAAGAGGATGGAAAGCGGGGGGGAAGAGACCCAGTACTTC,CASKRMESGGEETQYF
once,TRBV28,TRBJ2-1,TRBD2,TGTGCCACCCGGGGGGCGGGGGGTTCCTACAATGAGCAGTTCTTC,CATRGAGGSYNEQFF
few,TRBV29-1,TRBJ1-2,-,TGCAGCGTGGGCTATGGCTACACCTTC,CSVGYGYTF
-,TRBV9,TRBJ2-7,TRBD1,TGTGCCAGCAGTGACGACAGGGTTTCTTACGAGCAGTACTTC,CASSDDRVSYEQYF
-,TRBV29-1,TRBJ1-3,-,TGCAGCGTTGAAGACCCGGCGGAGGGAGGAGGAAACACCATATATTTT,CSVEDPAEGGGNTIYF
-,TRBV28,TRBJ1-5,-,TGTGCCAGCGAATTGACCGTGAATCAGCCCCAGCATTTT,CASELTVNQPQHF
-,TRBV7-2,TRBJ1-5,-,TGTGCCAGCAGCTTGGTTGTGACGGGGGGCAATCAGCCCCAGCATTTT,CASSLVVTGGNQPQHF
-,TRBV5-4,TRBJ1-2,TRBD1,TGTGCCAGCAGCTTTTGGGACAGGGGTGACCATGGCTACACCTTC,CASSFWDRGDHGYTF
-,TRBV7-6,TRBJ1-1,-,TGTGCCAGCAGCTTTACCGGGACCTTGAACACTGAAGCTTTCTTT,CASSFTGTLNTEAFF
-,TRBV28,TRBJ1-1,-,TGTGCCAGCAACTCCCCACCCCTGAGCACTGAAGCTTTCTTT,CASNSPPLSTEAFF
once,TRBV11-3,TRBJ2-7,TRBD1,TGTGCCAGCAGCTTAAATTCAGGGACAGGGGGAAGGGAGCAGTACTTC,CASSLNSGTGGREQYF
-,TRBV6-5,TRBJ2-5,-,TGTGCCACCAAGGAACCACCCCTCGAGGAGACCCAGTACTTC,CATKEPPLEETQYF
few,TRBV13,TRBJ2-7,TRBD2,TGTGCCAGCAGCTCGGGACGGACTAGGGACGAGCAGTACTTC,CASSSGRTRDEQYF
few,TRBV5-1,TRBJ2-5,-,TGCGCCAGCAGCGTGGTTGGCGAAGAGACCCAGTACTTC,CASSVVGEETQYF
-,TRBV11-2,TRBJ2-1,TRBD1,TGTGCCAGCAGCTTTTGGGACAGGGGGAAGGGGAATGAGCAGTTCTTC,CASSFWDRGKGNEQFF
-,TRBV18,TRBJ2-5,-,TGTGCCAGCTCACCACTAGCAGGAGACCAAGAGACCCAGTACTTC,CASSPLAGDQETQYF
-,TRBV23-1,TRBJ2-3,-,TGCGCCAGCAGTCGCCCATCCGTAAGGGCTAGCACAGATACGCAGTATTTT,CASSRPSVRASTDTQYF
-,TRBV7-2,TRBJ2-7,-,TGTGCCAGCAGCGAGGGGATCTACGAGCAGTACTTC,CASSEGIYEQYF
few,TRBV7-9,TRBJ1-1,-,TGTGCCAGCAGCTTTCTCGGTCAGGGCGTCGCTGAAGCTTTCTTT,CASSFLGQGVAEAFF
-,TRBV25-1,TRBJ1-1,TRBD1,TGTGCCAGCAGTGATCCATCGACAGGGGGAACTGAAGCTTTCTTT,CASSDPSTGGTEAFF
-,TRBV7-2,TRBJ1-6,-,TGTGCCAGCAGCGCTGACGCAGCTAATAATTCACCCCTCCACTTT,CASSADAANNSPLHF
-,TRBV7-9,TRBJ1-2,TRBD1,TGTGCCAGCAGCCCCGGACAGGGGAACTATGGCTACACCTTC,CASSPGQGNYGYTF
-,TRBV11-3,TRBJ1-3,-,TGTGCCAGCAGCTTAGATTGCGGAGCCGGCTCTGGAAACACCATATATTTT,CASSLDCGAGSGNTIYF
-,TRBV19,TRBJ2-1,-,TGTGCCAGTAGTTTACGTAGATTCGGGGGCGCGAACAATGAGCAGTTCTTC,CASSLRRFGGANNEQFF
-,TRBV6-2/TRBV6-3,TRBJ2-4,-,TGTGCCAGCAGTTACGGGGGTACAGTATTTCTAGCCAAAAACATTCAGTACTTC,CASSYGGTVFLAKNIQYF